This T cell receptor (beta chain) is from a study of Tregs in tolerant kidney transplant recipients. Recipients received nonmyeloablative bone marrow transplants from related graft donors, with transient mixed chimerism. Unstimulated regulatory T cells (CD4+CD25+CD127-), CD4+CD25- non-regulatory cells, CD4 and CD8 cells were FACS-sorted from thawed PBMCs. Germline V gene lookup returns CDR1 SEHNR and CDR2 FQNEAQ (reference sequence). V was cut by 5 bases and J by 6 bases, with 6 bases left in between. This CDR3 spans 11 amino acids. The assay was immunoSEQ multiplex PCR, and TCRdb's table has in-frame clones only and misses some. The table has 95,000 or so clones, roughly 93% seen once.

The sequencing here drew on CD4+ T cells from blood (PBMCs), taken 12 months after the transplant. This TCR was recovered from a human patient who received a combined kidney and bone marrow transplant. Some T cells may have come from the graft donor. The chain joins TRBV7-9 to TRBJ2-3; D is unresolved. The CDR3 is CASSPRDTQYF. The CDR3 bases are TGTGCCAGCAGCCCCAGGGATACGCAGTATTTT.